The 17 T cell receptor beta chains presented below share a single source sample, sequenced in a study of cytomegalovirus exposure and HLA in healthy donors. Assay used: immunoSEQ multiplex PCR; TCRdb lists only in-frame clones, some missing. The repertoire holds about 56,000 clones, with 93% as singletons. Material: PBMCs. Receptors originate from a young woman in good health and CMV-seronegative.

This chain joins TRBV6-6 and TRBJ2-3; 7 bases map to TRBD2. Germline loops: CDR1 MNHNY, CDR2 SVGAGI (reference sequence). Losses at the gene ends were 6 bases for V and 9 bases for J; bases not matched to a gene: 12. CDR3 length: 14 residues. The CDR3 DNA sequence: TGTGCCAGCAGGTCCCTCGCGGGAGAGGACACGCAGTATTTT. This encodes CASRSLAGEDTQYF.

The rearrangement uses TRBV5-5 and TRBJ1-1; 7 nucleotides align to TRBD1. V shed 0 bases and J 3 bases; nucleotides not matched to a gene: 8. CDR3 size: 16 residues. Germline-derived CDR1 and CDR2 are SGHKS and YYEKEE (reference sequence). CDR3 nucleotide sequence: TGTGCCAGCAGCTTGGCCGGAAGGGGGCGAGACACTGAAGCTTTCTTT. This codes for CASSLAGRGRDTEAFF.

V usage is TRBV5-1 and J usage is TRBJ2-7, with 8 bases that match TRBD1. Germline lookup yields CDR1 SGHRS and CDR2 YFSETQ. This CDR3 region has 15 residues. Losses at the gene ends were 4 bases for V and 1 base for J; bases not matched to a gene: 7. The CDR3 sequence: CASSSQYRGSYEQYV. The CDR3 DNA is TGCGCCAGCAGCAGCCAGTACAGGGGGTCCTACGAGCAGTACGTC.

V gene TRBV11-2 combines with J gene TRBJ1-4; D might be TRBD1 (5 bases). This CDR3 has 13 residues. CDR1 SGHAT and CDR2 FQNNGV come from the germline V gene. The V and J ends lost 5 bases and 8 bases respectively, with 12 bases between them. The CDR3 DNA reads TGTGCCAGCAGCGCAGGGTTGGCCGAAAAACTGTTTTTT. Amino acids: CASSAGLAEKLFF.

The chain uses TRBV18 and TRBJ2-6, with 7 bases fitting TRBD1. V lost 2 bases, J lost 0 bases, and 7 bases stayed unmatched. The CDR3 loop spans 18 amino acids. CDR1 and CDR2 from the germline V gene are KGHSH and LQKENI. In DNA form, the CDR3 reads TGTGCCAGCTCACCATTAGGGACAGCGCACTCTGGGGCCAACGTCCTGACTTTC. It specifies CASSPLGTAHSGANVLTF.

This clone was detected only a few times. This chain's CDR3 is CAISEDRIRGTNYGYTF. The CDR3 DNA sequence: TGTGCCATCAGTGAGGATCGTATCAGGGGCACTAACTATGGCTACACCTTC. V usage is TRBV10-3 and J usage is TRBJ1-2, with D perhaps TRBD1 (6 bases). The CDR3 spans 17 residues. V dropped 2 bases and J dropped 0 bases, with 16 bases sitting between them. Germline CDR1 reads ENHRY; CDR2 reads SYGVKD.

The CDR3 reads CASSFTGAGEKLFF. CDR3 nucleotide sequence: TGTGCCAGCAGCTTTACAGGGGCGGGTGAAAAACTGTTTTTT. J is TRBJ1-4 and V is TRBV7-9; 7 nucleotides match TRBD1. Germline loops: CDR1 SEHNR, CDR2 FQNEAQ (reference sequence). The CDR3 has 14 residues. Germline trimming cut 3 bases from V and 7 bases from J; bases unmatched to any gene: 5.

This clone was recorded only once. This chain joins TRBV27 and TRBJ1-5; perhaps TRBD1 as D (6 bases). The CDR3 contains 14 residues. V was clipped by 5 bases and J by 9 bases, with 17 bases between them. CDR1 is MNHEY and CDR2 is SMNVEV in the germline V gene (reference sequence). This CDR3 reads CASSDRPRSGPQHF. The CDR3 DNA reads as TGTGCCAGCAGTGACAGGCCCCGTTCGGGGCCCCAGCATTTT.

The J gene is TRBJ2-3, the V gene TRBV9; possibly TRBD2 for D (5 bases). This CDR3 contains 15 residues. Germline V gene lookup returns CDR1 SGDLS and CDR2 YYNGEE. Trimming cost V 2 bases and J 2 bases, with 12 bases left between them. The CDR3 here is CASSVAGLYTDTQYF. The CDR3 DNA is TGTGCCAGCAGCGTTGCGGGTCTCTACACAGATACGCAGTATTTT. The whole variable domain, filled in from reference TRBV9 and TRBJ2-3, reads DSGVTQTPKHLITATGQRVTLRCSPRSGDLSVYWYQQSLDQGLQFLIQYYNGEERAKGNILERFSAQQFPDLHSELNLSSLELGDSALYFCASSVAGLYTDTQYFGPGTRLTVL.

The rearrangement uses TRBV6-6 and TRBJ1-5; no definite D call. Trimming shortened V by 2 bases and J by 1 base, and 9 bases separated the two germline ends. The germline gives CDR1 MNHNY, CDR2 SVGAGI (reference sequence). The CDR3 contains 15 residues. DNA of the CDR3: TGTGCCAGCAGTTACGGGAGAGCGAGCAATCAGCCCCAGCATTTT. Protein product: CASSYGRASNQPQHF.

V and J are TRBV10-3 and TRBJ1-2, with a possible D match to TRBD1 (6 bases). Trimming pared 6 bases from V and 4 bases from J, leaving 9 bases between. CDR1 is ENHRY and CDR2 is SYGVKD in the germline V gene. The CDR3 is 12 amino acids. The CDR3 nucleotides read TGTGCCATCAGAAAGACAGGCTATGGCTACACCTTC. Amino acids: CAIRKTGYGYTF.

The gene calls are TRBV7-2 and TRBJ1-5, with 8 bases lining up with TRBD1. The ends lost 5 bases at V and 0 bases at J; junction bases unmatched: 12. This CDR3 spans 18 amino acids. The germline V gene encodes CDR1 SGHTA and CDR2 FQGNSA. This CDR3 is CASSQRTGKENSNQPQHF. The CDR3 nucleotides are TGTGCCAGCAGCCAACGGACAGGGAAGGAGAATAGCAATCAGCCCCAGCATTTT.

J is TRBJ2-1 and V is TRBV2, with 9 bases lining up with TRBD2. This CDR3 is built from 16 residues. J gave up 6 bases and V 1 base, and 7 bases lay outside the gene matches. The germline V gene has CDR1 SNHLY and CDR2 FYNNEI. DNA for the CDR3: TGTGCCAGCAGTGAAGAGGCTAGCGGGATTGTCAATGAGCAGTTCTTC. Its translation: CASSEEASGIVNEQFF. The full variable domain, rest sourced from reference TRBV2 and TRBJ2-1, is EPEVTQTPSHQVTQMGQEVILRCVPISNHLYFYWYRQILGQKVEFLVSFYNNEISEKSEIFDDQFSVERPDGSNFTLKIRSTKLEDSAMYFCASSEEASGIVNEQFFGPGTRLTVL.

The gene calls are TRBV6-6 and TRBJ2-7; maybe TRBD1 (6 bases). Trimming left V 0 bases short and J 3 bases short, with 9 bases between. This CDR3 is 14 amino acids long. Germline CDR1 is MNHNY and CDR2 is SVGAGI (reference sequence). The CDR3 reads CASSYSGQSYEQYF. The CDR3 nucleotides read TGTGCCAGCAGTTACTCCGGACAGAGCTACGAGCAGTACTTC.

The rearrangement uses TRBV27 and TRBJ1-4, with D maybe TRBD1 (6 bases). This CDR3 is built from 17 residues. With 0 bases removed from V and 2 bases from J, the gap between germline ends came to 13 bases. Germline lookup yields CDR1 MNHEY and CDR2 SMNVEV (reference sequence). In nucleotides, the CDR3 is TGTGCCAGCAGTTTATCGAACTGGGGGCTTACTAATGAAAAACTGTTTTTT. As protein: CASSLSNWGLTNEKLFF.

This clone is a singleton in its sample. The chain has TRBV2 and TRBJ1-6, with 7 bases aligning to TRBD1. The V gene's germline CDR1 is SNHLY and CDR2 FYNNEI. The CDR3 extends over 15 amino acids. Trimming removed 8 bases from V and 1 base from J; junction bases left unmatched: 5. The CDR3 sequence is CASGRDSSYNSPLHF. The DNA for the CDR3 is TGTGCCAGCGGCAGGGACAGTTCCTATAATTCACCCCTCCACTTT. Variable domain in full (rest from reference TRBV2 and TRBJ1-6): EPEVTQTPSHQVTQMGQEVILRCVPISNHLYFYWYRQILGQKVEFLVSFYNNEISEKSEIFDDQFSVERPDGSNFTLKIRSTKLEDSAMYFCASGRDSSYNSPLHFGNGTRLTVT.

The rearrangement joins TRBV5-8 to TRBJ1-4; 7 nucleotides line up with TRBD1. The CDR3 length is 14 residues. Germline loops: CDR1 SGHTS, CDR2 YDEGEE. With V trimmed by 5 bases and J by 6 bases, 7 bases remained unmatched. Here the CDR3 reads CASRLGGIDEKLFF. The CDR3 DNA follows: TGTGCCAGCAGACTAGGGGGCATTGATGAAAAACTGTTTTTT.